This T cell receptor (beta chain) was identified during a study of breast tumors, draining lymph nodes, adjacent tissues. Study-wide results and limits: The lymph node origin of tumor T cells was framed as consistent with a hypothesis, not demonstrated.

TCRdb processed the multiplex PCR reads anew with MiXCR; each CDR3 protein has one entry. Counted here are about 11,000 distinct CDR3 sequences, about 37% occurring once; the ten biggest clones make up roughly 15%. By share, this clonotype ranks as medium-sized (0.01 to 0.1%). Its antigen is unidentified. The CDR3 has 16 residues. V lost 2 bases, J lost 0 bases, and 8 bases lay in between. The V gene's germline CDR1 is SNHLY and CDR2 FYNNEI. The origin of this receptor is a female donor with breast cancer. Some clones in this sample may be carry-over from other donors' samples. The chain recombines TRBV2 with TRBJ1-6; D not resolved. What was sequenced was breast tumor tissue. The CDR3 nucleotides read TGTGCCAGCAGTGAACGACGGAGCTCCTATAATTCACCCCTCCACTTT. Its translation is CASSERRSSYNSPLHF.